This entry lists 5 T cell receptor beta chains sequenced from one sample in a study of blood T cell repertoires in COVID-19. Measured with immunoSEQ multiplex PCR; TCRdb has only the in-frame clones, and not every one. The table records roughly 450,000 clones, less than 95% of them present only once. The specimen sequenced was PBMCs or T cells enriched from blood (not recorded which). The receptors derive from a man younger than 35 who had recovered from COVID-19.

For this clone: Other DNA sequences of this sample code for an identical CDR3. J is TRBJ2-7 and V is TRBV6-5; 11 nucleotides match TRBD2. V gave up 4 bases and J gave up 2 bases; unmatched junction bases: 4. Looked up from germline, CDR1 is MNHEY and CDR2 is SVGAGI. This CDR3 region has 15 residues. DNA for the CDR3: TGTGCCAGCAGTTCCGGGACTAGCGGAACCTACGAGCAGTACTTC. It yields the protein CASSSGTSGTYEQYF.

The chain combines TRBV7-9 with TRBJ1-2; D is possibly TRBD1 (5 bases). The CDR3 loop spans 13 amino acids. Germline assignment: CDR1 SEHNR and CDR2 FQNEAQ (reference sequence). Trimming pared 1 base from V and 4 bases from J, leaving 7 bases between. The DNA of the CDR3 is TGTGCCAGCAGCTTAGACAGGCTCTATGGCTACACCTTC. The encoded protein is CASSLDRLYGYTF. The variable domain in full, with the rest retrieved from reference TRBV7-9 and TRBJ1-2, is DTGVSQNPRHKITKRGQNVTFRCDPISEHNRLYWYRQTLGQGPEFLTYFQNEAQLEKSRLLSDRFSAERPKGSFSTLEIQRTEQGDSAMYLCASSLDRLYGYTFGSGTRLTVV.

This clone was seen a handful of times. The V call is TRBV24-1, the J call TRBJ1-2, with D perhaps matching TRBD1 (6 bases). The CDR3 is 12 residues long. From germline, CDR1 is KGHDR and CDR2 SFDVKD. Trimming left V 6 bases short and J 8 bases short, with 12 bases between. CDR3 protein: CATSSGAKGYTF. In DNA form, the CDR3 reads TGTGCCACCAGTTCAGGGGCGAAGGGCTACACCTTC.

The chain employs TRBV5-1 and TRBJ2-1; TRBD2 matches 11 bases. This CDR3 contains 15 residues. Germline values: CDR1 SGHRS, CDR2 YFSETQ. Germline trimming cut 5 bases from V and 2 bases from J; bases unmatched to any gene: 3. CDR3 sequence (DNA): TGCGCCAGCAGGCAGGGACTAGCGGCCTACAATGAGCAGTTCTTC. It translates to CASRQGLAAYNEQFF.

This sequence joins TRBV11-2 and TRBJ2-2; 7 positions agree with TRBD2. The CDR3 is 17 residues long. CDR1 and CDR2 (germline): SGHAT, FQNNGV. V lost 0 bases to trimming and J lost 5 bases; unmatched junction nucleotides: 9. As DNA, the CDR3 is TGTGCCAGCAGCTTAGAAGTTTACACCGGGGGGACCGGGGAGCTGTTTTTT. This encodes CASSLEVYTGGTGELFF.